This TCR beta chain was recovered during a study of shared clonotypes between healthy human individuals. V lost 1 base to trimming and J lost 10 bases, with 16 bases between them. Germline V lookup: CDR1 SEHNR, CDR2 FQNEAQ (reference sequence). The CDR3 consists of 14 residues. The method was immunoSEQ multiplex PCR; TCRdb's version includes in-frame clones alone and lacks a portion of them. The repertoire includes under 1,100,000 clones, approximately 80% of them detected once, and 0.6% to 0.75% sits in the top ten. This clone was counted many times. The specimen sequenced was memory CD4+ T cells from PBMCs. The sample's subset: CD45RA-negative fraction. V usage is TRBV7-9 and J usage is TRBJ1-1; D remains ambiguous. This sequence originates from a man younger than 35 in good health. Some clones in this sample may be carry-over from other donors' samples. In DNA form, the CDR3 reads TGTGCCAGCAGCTTAGGGTTAGGGCCCGAGGGAGCTTTCTTT. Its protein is CASSLGLGPEGAFF.